The source of this T cell receptor (beta chain) is a study of response to subunit inactivated influenza vaccine. Germline-derived CDR1 and CDR2 are LGHNA and YSLEER. V lost 0 bases and J lost 7, with 8 bases in between. The CDR3 totals 13 residues. TCRdb analysed the RT-PCR reads with MiXCR anew, one entry per CDR3 protein. This sample has about 570,000 distinct CDR3 sequences, with roughly 10% found just once. The sample also formed part of further work on T cells expressing NK-cell markers. That source adds: What made the TCR beta cDNA was 5'RACE template switching with UMIs. There were seven HCMV-seropositive donors and one seronegative donor among the eight sequenced. Dominance of the CD3+CD56-NKG2C+ fraction by these clonotypes also held in several donors.

V gene TRBV4-3 combines with J gene TRBJ2-3; D not resolved. The clonotype was recovered from a man aged 45-65 years who received an inactivated influenza vaccine. The sequencing used PBMCs from blood, collected on the day of vaccination. The CDR3 DNA is TGCGCCAGCAGCCAAGATAAGGCATATACGCAGTATTTT. Encoded protein: CASSQDKAYTQYF.